Below, one T cell receptor beta chain is given with its context. The antigen remains unidentified. This specimen comes from a study of breast tumors, draining lymph nodes, adjacent tissues. Regarding the study as a whole: Most tumor T cells seemingly derive from lymph node, then expand in tumor. The lymph node origin of tumor T cells was framed as consistent with a hypothesis, not demonstrated. Tumor and nontumor repertoires were significantly more similar in luminal-like than in basal-like breast cancer. Tumors had less TCR diversity than lymph nodes, more than nontumor tissue.

Each CDR3 protein gets one entry after TCRdb re-called the multiplex PCR reads with MiXCR. Of 80,000 to 130,000 distinct CDR3 sequences listed, 20% to 25% are singletons. Breast cancer patients provided tissue from their axillary draining lymph nodes. In germline, CDR1 is SGHRS, CDR2 YFSETQ. This CDR3 spans 12 amino acids. The germline V and J ends were trimmed by 5 bases and 4 bases, with 9 bases remaining between them. Sequences were obtained from axillary lymph node tissue. The chain has TRBV5-1 and TRBJ1-1; possibly TRBD1 for D (6 bases). The TCR comes from a female donor with breast cancer. Some clones in this sample may be carry-over from other donors' samples. The CDR3 loop reads CASSMGATEAFF. The DNA of the CDR3 is TGCGCCAGCAGTATGGGGGCCACTGAAGCTTTCTTT.